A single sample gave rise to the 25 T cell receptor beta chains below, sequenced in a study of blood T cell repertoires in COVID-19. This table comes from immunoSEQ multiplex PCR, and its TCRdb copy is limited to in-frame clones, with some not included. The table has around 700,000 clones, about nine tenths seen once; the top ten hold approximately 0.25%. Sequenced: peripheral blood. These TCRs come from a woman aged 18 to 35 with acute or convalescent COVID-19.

The CDR3: CASSVGTGSGSYEQYF. The CDR3 DNA follows: TGTGCCAGCAGCGTAGGGACAGGGTCTGGGTCCTACGAGCAGTACTTC. The chain joins TRBV9 to TRBJ2-7; TRBD1 agrees at 8 bases. Germline-derived CDR1 and CDR2 are SGDLS and YYNGEE. The V gene end was trimmed by 0 bases and the J gene end by 1 base; junction bases not matched to a gene: 6. CDR3 size: 16 residues.

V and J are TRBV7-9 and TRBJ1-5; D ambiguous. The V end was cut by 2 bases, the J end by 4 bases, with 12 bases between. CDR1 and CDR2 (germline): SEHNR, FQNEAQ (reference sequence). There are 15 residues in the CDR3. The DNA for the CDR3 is TGTGCCAGCAGCTTAAACAGCGAGCGGAATCAGCCCCAGCATTTT. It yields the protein CASSLNSERNQPQHF.

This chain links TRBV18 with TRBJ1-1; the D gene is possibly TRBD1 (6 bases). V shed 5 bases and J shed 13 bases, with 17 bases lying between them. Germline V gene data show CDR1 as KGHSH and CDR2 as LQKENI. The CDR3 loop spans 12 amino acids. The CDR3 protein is CASSTGSGRVFF. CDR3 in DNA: TGTGCCAGCTCAACAGGGTCCGGTCGGGTTTTCTTT.

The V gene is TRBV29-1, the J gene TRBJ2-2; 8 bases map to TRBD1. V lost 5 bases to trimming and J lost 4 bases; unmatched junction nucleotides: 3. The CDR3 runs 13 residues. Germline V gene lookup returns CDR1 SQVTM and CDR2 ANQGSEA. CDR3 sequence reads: CSVQGAGTGELFF. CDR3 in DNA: TGCAGCGTTCAGGGGGCCGGCACCGGGGAGCTGTTTTTT.

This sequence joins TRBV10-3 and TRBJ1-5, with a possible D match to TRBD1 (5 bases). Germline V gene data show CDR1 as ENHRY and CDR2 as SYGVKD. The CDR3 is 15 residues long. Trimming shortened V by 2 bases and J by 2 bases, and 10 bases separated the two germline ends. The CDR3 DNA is TGTGCCATCAGTGAGGGGCAGGGCGGCAATCAGCCCCAGCATTTT. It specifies CAISEGQGGNQPQHF.

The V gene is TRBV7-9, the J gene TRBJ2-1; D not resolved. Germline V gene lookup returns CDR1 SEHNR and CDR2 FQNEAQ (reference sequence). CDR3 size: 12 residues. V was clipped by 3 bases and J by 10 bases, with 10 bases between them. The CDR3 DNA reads TGTGCCAGCAGCTTGACTGGAGAAGAGCAGTTCTTC. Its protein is CASSLTGEEQFF.

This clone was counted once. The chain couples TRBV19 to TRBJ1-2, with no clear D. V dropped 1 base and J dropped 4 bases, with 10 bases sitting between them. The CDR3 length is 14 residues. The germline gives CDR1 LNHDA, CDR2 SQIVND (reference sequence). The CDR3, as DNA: TGTGCCAGTAGTATAGCGTACAGTACCTATGGCTACACCTTC. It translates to CASSIAYSTYGYTF.

CDR3: CASSAQGFYGYTF. CDR3 sequence (DNA): TGTGCCAGCAGCGCACAGGGGTTCTATGGCTACACCTTC. The chain recombines TRBV13 with TRBJ1-2; 7 positions match TRBD1. This CDR3 region has 13 residues. V gave up 5 bases and J gave up 4 bases; unmatched junction bases: 4. Per the germline V gene, CDR1 is PRHDT and CDR2 is FYEKMQ (reference sequence).

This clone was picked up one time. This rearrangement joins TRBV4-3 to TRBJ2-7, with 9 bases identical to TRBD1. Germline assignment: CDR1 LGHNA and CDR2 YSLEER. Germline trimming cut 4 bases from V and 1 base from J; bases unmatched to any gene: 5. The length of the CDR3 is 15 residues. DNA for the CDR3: TGCGCCAGCAGCCCCGTTGGGACAGGGTCCTACGAGCAGTACTTC. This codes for CASSPVGTGSYEQYF.

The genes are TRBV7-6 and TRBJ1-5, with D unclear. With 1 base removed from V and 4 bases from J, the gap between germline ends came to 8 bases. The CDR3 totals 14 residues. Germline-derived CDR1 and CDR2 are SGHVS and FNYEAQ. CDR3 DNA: TGTGCCAGCAGCTTAGAAGCGGGGAATCAGCCCCAGCATTTT. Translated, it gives CASSLEAGNQPQHF.

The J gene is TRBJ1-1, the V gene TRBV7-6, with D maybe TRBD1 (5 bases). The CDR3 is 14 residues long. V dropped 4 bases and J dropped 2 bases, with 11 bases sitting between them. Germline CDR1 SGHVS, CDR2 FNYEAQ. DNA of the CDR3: TGTGCCAGCAGCTCCACCGACAGCAACACTGAAGCTTTCTTT. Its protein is CASSSTDSNTEAFF.

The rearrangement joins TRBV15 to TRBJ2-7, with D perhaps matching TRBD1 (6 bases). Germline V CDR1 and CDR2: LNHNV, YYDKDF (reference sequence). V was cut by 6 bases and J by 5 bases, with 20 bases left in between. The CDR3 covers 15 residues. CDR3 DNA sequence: TGTGCCACCAGGGCTTGGGGACAAAATACTCACGAGCAGTACTTC. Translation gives CATRAWGQNTHEQYF. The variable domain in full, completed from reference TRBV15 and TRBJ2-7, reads DAMVIQNPRYQVTQFGKPVTLSCSQTLNHNVMYWYQQKSSQAPKLLFHYYDKDFNNEADTPDNFQSRRPNTSFCFLDIRSPGLGDTAMYLCATRAWGQNTHEQYFGPGTRLTVT.

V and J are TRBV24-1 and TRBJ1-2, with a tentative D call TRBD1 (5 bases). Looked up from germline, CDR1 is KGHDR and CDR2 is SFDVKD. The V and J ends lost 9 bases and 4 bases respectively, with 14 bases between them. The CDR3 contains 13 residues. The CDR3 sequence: CATQDNNLYGYTF. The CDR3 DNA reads TGTGCCACCCAGGACAATAACCTCTATGGCTACACCTTC.

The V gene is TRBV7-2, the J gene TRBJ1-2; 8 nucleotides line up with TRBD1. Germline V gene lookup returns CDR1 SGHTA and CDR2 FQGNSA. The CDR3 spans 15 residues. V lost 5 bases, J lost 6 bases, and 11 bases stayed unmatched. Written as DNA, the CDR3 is TGTGCCAGCAGCCCCCGACAGGGGAGTACCCATGGCTACACCTTC. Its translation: CASSPRQGSTHGYTF.

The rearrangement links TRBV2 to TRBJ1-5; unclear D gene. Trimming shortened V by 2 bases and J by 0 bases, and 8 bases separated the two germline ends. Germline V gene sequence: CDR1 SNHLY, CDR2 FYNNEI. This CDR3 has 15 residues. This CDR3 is CASSERRVSNQPQHF. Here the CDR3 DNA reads TGTGCCAGCAGTGAAAGGAGGGTTAGCAATCAGCCCCAGCATTTT. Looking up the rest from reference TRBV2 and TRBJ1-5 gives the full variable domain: EPEVTQTPSHQVTQMGQEVILRCVPISNHLYFYWYRQILGQKVEFLVSFYNNEISEKSEIFDDQFSVERPDGSNFTLKIRSTKLEDSAMYFCASSERRVSNQPQHFGDGTRLSIL.

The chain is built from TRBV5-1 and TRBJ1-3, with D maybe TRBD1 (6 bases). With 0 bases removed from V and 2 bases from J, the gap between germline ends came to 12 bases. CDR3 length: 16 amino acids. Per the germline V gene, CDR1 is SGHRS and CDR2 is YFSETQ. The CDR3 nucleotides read TGCGCCAGCAGCTTGGCCTGGCAGGGGACTGGAAACACCATATATTTT. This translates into CASSLAWQGTGNTIYF.

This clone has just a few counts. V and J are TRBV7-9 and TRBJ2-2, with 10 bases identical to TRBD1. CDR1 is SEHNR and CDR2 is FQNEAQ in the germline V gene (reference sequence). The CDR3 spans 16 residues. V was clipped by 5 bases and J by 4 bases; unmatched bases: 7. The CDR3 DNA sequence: TGTGCCAGCAGCCCCCCCGGGACAGGGGTCACCGGGGAGCTGTTTTTT. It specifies CASSPPGTGVTGELFF.

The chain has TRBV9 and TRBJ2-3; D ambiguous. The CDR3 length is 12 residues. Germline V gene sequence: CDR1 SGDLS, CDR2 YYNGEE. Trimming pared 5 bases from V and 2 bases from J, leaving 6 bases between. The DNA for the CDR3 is TGTGCCAGCAGAGCCTACACAGATACGCAGTATTTT. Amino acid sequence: CASRAYTDTQYF.

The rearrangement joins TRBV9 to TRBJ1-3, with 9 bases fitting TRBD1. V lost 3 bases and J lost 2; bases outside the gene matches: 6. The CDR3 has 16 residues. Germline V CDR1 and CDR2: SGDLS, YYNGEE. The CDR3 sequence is CASSAKQGAPGNTIYF. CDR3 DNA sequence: TGTGCCAGCAGCGCCAAACAGGGGGCGCCTGGAAACACCATATATTTT.

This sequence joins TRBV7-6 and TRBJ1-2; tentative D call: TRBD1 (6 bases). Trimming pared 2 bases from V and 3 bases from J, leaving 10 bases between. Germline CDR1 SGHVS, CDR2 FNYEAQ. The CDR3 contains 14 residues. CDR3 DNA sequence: TGTGCCAGCAGCTTACTTGCAGGGGACTATGGCTACACCTTC. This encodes CASSLLAGDYGYTF.

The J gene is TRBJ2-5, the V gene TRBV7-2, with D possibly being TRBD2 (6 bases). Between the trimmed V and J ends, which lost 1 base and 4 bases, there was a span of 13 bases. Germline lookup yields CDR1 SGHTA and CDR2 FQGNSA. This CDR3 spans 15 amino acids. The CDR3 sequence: CASSLDGGGGETQYF. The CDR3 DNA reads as TGTGCCAGCAGCTTAGATGGGGGAGGAGGAGAGACCCAGTACTTC.

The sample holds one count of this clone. CDR3 nucleotides: TGTGCCTGGAGTGTAGAAGGGGGGAGGGTCTATAGCACAGATACGCAGTATTTT. Amino acids: CAWSVEGGRVYSTDTQYF. V and J are TRBV30 and TRBJ2-3; possible D gene TRBD2, 7 bases. Germline CDR1 and CDR2: GTSNPN and SVGIG (reference sequence). V gave up 0 bases and J gave up 0 bases, with 19 bases separating them. The CDR3 is 18 residues long.

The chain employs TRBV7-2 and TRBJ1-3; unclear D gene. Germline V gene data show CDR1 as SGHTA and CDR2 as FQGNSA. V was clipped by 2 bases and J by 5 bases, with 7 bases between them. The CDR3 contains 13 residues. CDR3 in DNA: TGTGCCAGCAGCTTACAGATCCGAAACACCATATATTTT. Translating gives CASSLQIRNTIYF.

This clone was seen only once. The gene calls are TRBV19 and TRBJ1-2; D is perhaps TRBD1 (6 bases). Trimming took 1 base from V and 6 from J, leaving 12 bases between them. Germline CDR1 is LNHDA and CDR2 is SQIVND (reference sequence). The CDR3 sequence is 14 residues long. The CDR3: CASSIGAGANGYTF. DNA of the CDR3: TGTGCCAGTAGTATAGGAGCAGGGGCGAATGGCTACACCTTC.

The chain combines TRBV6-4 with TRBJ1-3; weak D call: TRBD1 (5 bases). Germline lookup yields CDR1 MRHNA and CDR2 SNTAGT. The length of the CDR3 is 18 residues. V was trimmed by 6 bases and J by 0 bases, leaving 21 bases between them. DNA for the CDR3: TGTGCCAGCAGAGAAACCTCGACAGCGACTTTCTCTGGAAACACCATATATTTT. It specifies CASRETSTATFSGNTIYF.